This T cell receptor beta chain was documented in a study of CD8 T cells in Susac syndrome. The RNA input was roughly 0.45 to 1 ug, and it was reverse transcribed with random hexamers. The TCR beta CDR3 was amplified by immunoSEQ multiplex PCR across 54 Vbeta, 13 Jbeta. From the immunoSEQ multiplex PCR reads, TCRdb called clonotypes with MiXCR, one entry per CDR3 protein. The sample shows approximately 220,000 distinct CDR3 sequences, about 90% of them seen only once. Sequencing of TCR beta, carried out with a high-throughput approach, was applied to CD8+ and CD4+ T cells from the blood. Bulk CD8+ and CD4+ cells came from magnetic negative isolation; CD8+ TEMRA by FACS. This CDR3 is 17 amino acids long. The J segment lost 1 base and the V segment lost 3 bases, leaving 10 bases of the junction unmatched.

The sequence was obtained from a human donor with multiple sclerosis. The chain joins TRBV12-3 or TRBV12-4 to TRBJ2-3, with 7 bases aligning to TRBD1. What was sequenced was CD8+ T cells from PBMCs. The CDR3 protein is CASSFVGGRRGTDTQYF. The DNA of the CDR3 is TGTGCCAGCAGTTTTGTAGGGGGCCGGCGGGGCACAGATACGCAGTATTTT.